Included here is one TCR beta chain sequence, with context. No antigen is known for it. Base qualities were left out, and no much larger clone turns up one base away. The time point label on this specimen signifies: around 28 days on oral tofacitinib. In the paper's terms, the treatment or condition label means: oral pan-JAK inhibitor, 5-10 mg twice daily. Lesional scalp punch biopsies and peripheral blood were obtained from alopecia areata patients. PBMCs were separated by density centrifugation and stained for CD3, CD4 and CD8, after which CD4+ and CD8+ T cells were sorted on a FACSAria. Libraries came from the immunoSEQ multiplex PCR assay. RNA was extracted from all samples and reverse transcribed into cDNA, which served as template for TCR sequencing. First-strand cDNA was synthesized using SuperScript III with a 2:1 mix of oligo-dT and random hexamers. A synthetic immune receptor repertoire was used to assess amplification bias, and residual bias was removed computationally. The paper's processing steps were these. Raw reads were preprocessed for error removal, and CDR3 was defined according to IMGT conventions as running from the conserved cysteine to phenylalanine. Clonality was calculated as 1 minus Shannon entropy normalized by log2 of the number of productive unique TCRs. Whether each scalp clone was CD4 or CD8 was inferred by checking scalp TCRbeta sequences against the CD4 and CD8 repertoires from sorted blood. TCRdb holds this immuneACCESS table with in-frame rearrangements only. Some clones are missing; in checked studies, unresolved V genes explain under half, and the rest has no known cause. That table is the source of V, J and clone size, and D and trimming were worked out from the DNA. Across this sample there are 200,000 to 250,000 clones, with roughly 56% seen only once. The ten largest clones add up to roughly 1.5% of the sample.

These data belong to a study of CD8+ T cells in alopecia areata (dated by TCRdb to 2016 to 2019). Regarding the complete study: The treated patients took part in an open-label pilot trial in which moderate-to-severe alopecia areata was treated with oral tofacitinib at 5 to 10 mg twice daily. Patients received tofacitinib for 6 to 18 months and were then followed off drug for 6 months to check for delayed response and recurrence. The SALT score, which quantifies the percentage of affected scalp surface area, was used to measure disease severity in treated patients. In both human patients and the C3H/HeJ mouse model, the study applied high-throughput TCRbeta sequencing to look at T cell clonal expansion in alopecia areata. On the human side, TCRbeta sequencing was run on scalp tissue and on sorted CD4+ and CD8+ peripheral blood T cells from healthy controls and from alopecia areata patients with either patchy or totalis/universalis disease. Biopsies were taken from tofacitinib-treated patients at baseline and at 4 and 24 weeks of treatment, and a later scalp biopsy was taken in several of the tofacitinib-treated patients. Scalp clonality was compared across normal scalp (n=4), patchy alopecia areata scalp (n=8), and alopecia totalis/universalis scalp (n=8). RNA came from the PAXgene miRNA kit for fixed scalp, the miRNeasy kit for PBMCs, and the RNeasy kit for mouse skin. TCRbeta CDR3 regions were amplified by immunoSEQ multiplex PCR using 35 Vbeta forward and 13 Jbeta reverse primers. Paper-wide results and their limitations: During tofacitinib treatment, many expanded lesional clones stuck around in both scalp and blood, and this persistence may partly explain why relapse happens after treatment is stopped. Compared with normal scalp, lesional scalp had higher clonality and more expanded CD8+ clones, particularly in alopecia totalis/universalis, a pattern that suggests antigenic drive. Compared with mice, TCR sequences shared between patients were less clear, possibly partly because of HLA diversity across the patient population. Tofacitinib significantly lowered scalp clonality and the number of expanded CD8+ clones among the top 100 scalp clones. Unlike mouse skin, where gammadelta T cells dominate, normal human skin contains resident alphabeta T cells that get sequenced too, which complicates analysis of the scalp TCR repertoire. The treated cohort was small, with a single nonresponder, so links between baseline CD8+ expansion and response need larger studies.

The CDR3 sequence holds 13 residues, the cysteine and phenylalanine included. Of all the DNA, just the CDR3 is kept, 39 bases in frame from base 1. V drops 1 base and J drops 7 bases, leaving 7 bases in between. For CDR1 and CDR2, the germline V gene lists SGHAT and FQNNGV. The chain is assembled from TRBV11-2 and TRBJ1-4; confidence is insufficient to name the D gene. The receptor's source is a human donor with alopecia areata. The starting material was CD4+ T cells sorted from blood, obtained at week 4, from a patient treated with tofacitinib. The CDR3 region reads CASSLARFEKLFF. The sequenced DNA: TGTGCCAGCAGCTTAGCCAGGTTTGAAAAACTGTTTTTT.